Here is one TCR beta chain with its context. Libraries were prepared by immunoSEQ multiplex PCR; TCRdb keeps only in-frame clonotypes and omits some of them. The sample has 2 million or so clones, roughly 94% seen once; the top ten hold 0.9% to 1.3%. Only CD45RO-negative cells positively selected for CCR7 counted as naive CD8 cells, so terminally differentiated effector memory CD45RA+ cells were excluded. These data come from a study of shared clonotypes between healthy human individuals. Germline loops: CDR1 MNHEY, CDR2 SMNVEV (reference sequence). The CDR3 extends over 14 amino acids. V was pared by 6 bases and J by 3 bases, with 6 bases of the junction left unmatched.

V usage is TRBV27 and J usage is TRBJ2-3; 7 bases are shared with TRBD1. The clonotype originates from a man younger than 30 in good health. Sequenced sample: naive CD8+ T cells sorted from blood. In DNA, the CDR3 is TGTGCCAGCAGACCGACAGGGAAAACAGATACGCAGTATTTT. It codes for CASRPTGKTDTQYF.